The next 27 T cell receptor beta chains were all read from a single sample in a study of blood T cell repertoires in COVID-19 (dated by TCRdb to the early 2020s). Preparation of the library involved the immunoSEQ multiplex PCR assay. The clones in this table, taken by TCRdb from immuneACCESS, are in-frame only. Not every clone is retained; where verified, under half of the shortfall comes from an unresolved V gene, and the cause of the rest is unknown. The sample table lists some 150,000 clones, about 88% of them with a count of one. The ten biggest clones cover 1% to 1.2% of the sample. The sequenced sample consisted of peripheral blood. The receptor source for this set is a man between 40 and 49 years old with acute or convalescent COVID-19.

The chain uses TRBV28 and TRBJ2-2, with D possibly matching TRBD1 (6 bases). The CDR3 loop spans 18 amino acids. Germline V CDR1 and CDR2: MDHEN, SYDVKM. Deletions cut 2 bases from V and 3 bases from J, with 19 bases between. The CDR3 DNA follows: TGTGCCAGCAGTTTAAGAGTCGTGAGGACAGACGACACCGGGGAGCTGTTTTTT. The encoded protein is CASSLRVVRTDDTGELFF.

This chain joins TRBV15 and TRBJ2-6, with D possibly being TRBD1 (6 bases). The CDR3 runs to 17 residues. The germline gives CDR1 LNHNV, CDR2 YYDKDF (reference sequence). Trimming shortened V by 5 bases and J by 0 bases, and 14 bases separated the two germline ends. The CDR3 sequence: CATSGRQVFSGANVLTF. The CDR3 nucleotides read TGTGCCACCAGCGGAAGACAGGTTTTCTCTGGGGCCAACGTCCTGACTTTC.

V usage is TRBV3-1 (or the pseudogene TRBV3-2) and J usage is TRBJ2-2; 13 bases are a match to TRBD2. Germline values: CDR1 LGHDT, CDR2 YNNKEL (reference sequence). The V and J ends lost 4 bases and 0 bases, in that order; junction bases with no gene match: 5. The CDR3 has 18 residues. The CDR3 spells CASSPGLAGATNTGELFF. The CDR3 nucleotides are TGTGCCAGCAGCCCTGGACTAGCGGGGGCAACGAACACCGGGGAGCTGTTTTTT.

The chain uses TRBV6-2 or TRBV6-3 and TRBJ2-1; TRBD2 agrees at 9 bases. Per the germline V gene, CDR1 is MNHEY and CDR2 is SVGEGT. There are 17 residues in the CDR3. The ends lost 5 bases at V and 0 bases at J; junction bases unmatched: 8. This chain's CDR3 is CASSQLSGGISYNEQFF. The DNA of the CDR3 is TGTGCCAGCAGTCAACTTAGCGGGGGCATCTCCTACAATGAGCAGTTCTTC.

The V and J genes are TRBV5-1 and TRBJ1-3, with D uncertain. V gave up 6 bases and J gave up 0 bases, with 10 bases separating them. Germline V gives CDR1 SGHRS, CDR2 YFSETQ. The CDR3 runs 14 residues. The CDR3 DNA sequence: TGCGCCAGCAAAGTCGGCGGCTCTGGAAACACCATATATTTT. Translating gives CASKVGGSGNTIYF.

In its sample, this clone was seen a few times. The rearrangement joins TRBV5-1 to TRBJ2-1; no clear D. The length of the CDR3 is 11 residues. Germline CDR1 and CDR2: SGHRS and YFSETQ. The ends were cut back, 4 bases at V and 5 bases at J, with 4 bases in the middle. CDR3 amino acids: CASSLNNEQFF. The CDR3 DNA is TGCGCCAGCAGCCTTAACAATGAGCAGTTCTTC.

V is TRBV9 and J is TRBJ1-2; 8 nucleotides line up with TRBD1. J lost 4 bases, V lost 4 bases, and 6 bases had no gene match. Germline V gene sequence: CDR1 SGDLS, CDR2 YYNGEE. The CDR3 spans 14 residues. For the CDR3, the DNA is TGTGCCAGCAGCATAACAGGGGGGAGCTATGGCTACACCTTC. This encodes CASSITGGSYGYTF.

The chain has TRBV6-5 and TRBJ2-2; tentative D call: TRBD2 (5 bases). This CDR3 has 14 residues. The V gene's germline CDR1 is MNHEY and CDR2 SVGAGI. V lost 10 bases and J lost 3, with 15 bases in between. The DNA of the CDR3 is TGTGCCATCACCCGGGGAAGTTACACCGGGGAGCTGTTTTTT. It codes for CAITRGSYTGELFF.

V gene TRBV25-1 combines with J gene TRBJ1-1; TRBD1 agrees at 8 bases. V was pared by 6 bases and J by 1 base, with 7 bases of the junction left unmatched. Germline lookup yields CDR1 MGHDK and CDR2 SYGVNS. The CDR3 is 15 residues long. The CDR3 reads CASRGMGTGNTEAFF. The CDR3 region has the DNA TGTGCCAGCAGAGGCATGGGGACAGGGAACACTGAAGCTTTCTTT.

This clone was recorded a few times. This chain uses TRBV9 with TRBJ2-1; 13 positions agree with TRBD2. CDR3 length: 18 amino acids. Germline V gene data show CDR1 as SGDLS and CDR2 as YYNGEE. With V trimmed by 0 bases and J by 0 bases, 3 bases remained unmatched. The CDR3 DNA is TGTGCCAGCAGCGTAGGACTAGCGGGGGGCCCCTCCTACAATGAGCAGTTCTTC. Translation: CASSVGLAGGPSYNEQFF.

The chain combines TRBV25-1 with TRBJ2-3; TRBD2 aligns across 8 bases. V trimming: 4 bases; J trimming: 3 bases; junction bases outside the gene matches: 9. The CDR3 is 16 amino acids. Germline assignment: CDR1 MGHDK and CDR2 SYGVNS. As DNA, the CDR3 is TGTGCCAGCAGTGCTATGCTAGCGGGTTCTACAGATACGCAGTATTTT. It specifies CASSAMLAGSTDTQYF.

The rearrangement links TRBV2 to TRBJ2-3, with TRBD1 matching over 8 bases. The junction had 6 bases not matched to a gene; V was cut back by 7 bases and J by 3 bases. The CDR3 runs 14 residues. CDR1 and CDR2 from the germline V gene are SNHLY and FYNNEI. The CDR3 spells CASKRGQATDTQYF. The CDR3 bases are TGTGCCAGCAAAAGGGGACAGGCGACAGATACGCAGTATTTT.

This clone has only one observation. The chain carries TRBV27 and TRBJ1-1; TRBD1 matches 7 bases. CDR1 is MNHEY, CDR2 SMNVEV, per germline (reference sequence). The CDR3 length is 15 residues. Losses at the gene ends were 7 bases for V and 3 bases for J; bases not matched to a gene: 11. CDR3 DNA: TGTGCCAGCAACCCCCCGACAGGGTACGACACTGAAGCTTTCTTT. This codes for CASNPPTGYDTEAFF.

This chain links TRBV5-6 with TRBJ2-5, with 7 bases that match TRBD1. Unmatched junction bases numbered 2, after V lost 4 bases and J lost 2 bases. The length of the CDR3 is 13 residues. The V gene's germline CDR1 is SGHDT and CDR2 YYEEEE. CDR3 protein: CASSPGGQETQYF. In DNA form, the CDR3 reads TGTGCCAGCAGCCCAGGGGGTCAAGAGACCCAGTACTTC.

The CDR3 region is CASSPSFSGYETNTEAFF. The CDR3 DNA reads as TGTGCCAGCAGCCCCTCATTTTCCGGGTATGAAACGAACACTGAAGCTTTCTTT. This sequence joins TRBV6-4 and TRBJ1-1; D gene uncertain. Trimming removed 6 bases at V and 1 base at J, with 24 bases between. CDR3 length equals 18 residues. Per germline, CDR1 MRHNA and CDR2 SNTAGT.

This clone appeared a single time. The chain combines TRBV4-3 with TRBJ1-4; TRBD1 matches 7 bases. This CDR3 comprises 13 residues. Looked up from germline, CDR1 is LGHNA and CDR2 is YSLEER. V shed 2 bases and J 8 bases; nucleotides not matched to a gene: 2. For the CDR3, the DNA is TGCGCCAGCAGCCAACAGGGGGTCGAAAAACTGTTTTTT. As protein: CASSQQGVEKLFF.

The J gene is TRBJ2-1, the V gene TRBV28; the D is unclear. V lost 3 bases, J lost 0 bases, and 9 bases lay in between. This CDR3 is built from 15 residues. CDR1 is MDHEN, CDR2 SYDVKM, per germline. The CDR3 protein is CASSFYPSSYNEQFF. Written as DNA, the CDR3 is TGTGCCAGCAGTTTTTACCCGAGCTCCTACAATGAGCAGTTCTTC. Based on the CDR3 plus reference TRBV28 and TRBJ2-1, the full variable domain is DVKVTQSSRYLVKRTGEKVFLECVQDMDHENMFWYRQDPGLGLRLIYFSYDVKMKEKGDIPEGYSVSREKKERFSLILESASTNQTSMYLCASSFYPSSYNEQFFGPGTRLTVL.

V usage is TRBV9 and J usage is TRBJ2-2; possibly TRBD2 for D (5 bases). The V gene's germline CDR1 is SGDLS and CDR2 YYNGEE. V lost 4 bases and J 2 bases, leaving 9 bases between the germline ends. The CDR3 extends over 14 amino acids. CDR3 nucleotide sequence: TGTGCCAGCAGCCCGGACTCAAACACCGGGGAGCTGTTTTTT. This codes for CASSPDSNTGELFF.

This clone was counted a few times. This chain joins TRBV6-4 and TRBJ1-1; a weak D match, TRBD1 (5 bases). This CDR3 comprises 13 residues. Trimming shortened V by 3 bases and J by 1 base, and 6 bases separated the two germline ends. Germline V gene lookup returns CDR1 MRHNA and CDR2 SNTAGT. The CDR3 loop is CASSEQGNTEAFF. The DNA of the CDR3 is TGTGCCAGCAGTGAGCAGGGGAACACTGAAGCTTTCTTT.

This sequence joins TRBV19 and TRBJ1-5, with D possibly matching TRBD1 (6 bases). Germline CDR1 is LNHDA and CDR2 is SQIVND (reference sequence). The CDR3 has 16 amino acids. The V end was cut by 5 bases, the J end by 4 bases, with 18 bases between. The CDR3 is CASSPMSRQANQPQHF. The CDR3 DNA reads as TGTGCCAGTAGTCCAATGAGTAGACAGGCTAATCAGCCCCAGCATTTT.

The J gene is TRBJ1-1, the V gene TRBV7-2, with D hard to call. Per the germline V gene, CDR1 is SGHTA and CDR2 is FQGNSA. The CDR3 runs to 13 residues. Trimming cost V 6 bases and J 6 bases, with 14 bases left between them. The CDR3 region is CASRYGEGPEAFF. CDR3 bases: TGTGCCAGCAGATACGGGGAGGGTCCTGAAGCTTTCTTT.

The CDR3 reads CASSTLRGLTYEQYF. The DNA of the CDR3 is TGTGCCAGCAGCACCCTACGAGGGCTTACCTACGAGCAGTACTTC. The chain uses TRBV7-9 and TRBJ2-7; tentative D call: TRBD2 (5 bases). The germline gives CDR1 SEHNR, CDR2 FQNEAQ (reference sequence). Between the trimmed V and J ends, which lost 5 bases and 2 bases, there was a span of 16 bases. The CDR3 loop spans 15 amino acids.

The CDR3 spells CASSRLGTGGARQYF. CDR3 in DNA: TGTGCCAGCAGTAGGCTCGGGACAGGGGGCGCGAGGCAGTACTTC. This chain connects TRBV6-5 to TRBJ2-7; 12 bases are a match to TRBD1. V shed 5 bases and J 9 bases; nucleotides not matched to a gene: 11. Germline assignment: CDR1 MNHEY and CDR2 SVGAGI. The CDR3 contains 15 residues.

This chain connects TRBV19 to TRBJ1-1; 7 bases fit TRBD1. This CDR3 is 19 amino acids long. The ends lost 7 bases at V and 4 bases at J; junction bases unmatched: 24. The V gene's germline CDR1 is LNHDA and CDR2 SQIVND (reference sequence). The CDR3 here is CASTPRRITLGQVVTEAFF. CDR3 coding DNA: TGTGCCAGTACCCCCCGACGCATTACTCTAGGACAGGTCGTCACTGAAGCTTTCTTT.

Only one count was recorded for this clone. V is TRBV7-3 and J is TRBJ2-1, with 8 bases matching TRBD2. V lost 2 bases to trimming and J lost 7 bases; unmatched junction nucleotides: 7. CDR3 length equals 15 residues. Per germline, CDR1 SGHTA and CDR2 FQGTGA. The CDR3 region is CASSLGGGGQNEQFF. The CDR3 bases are TGTGCCAGCAGCTTAGGTGGCGGGGGGCAGAATGAGCAGTTCTTC.

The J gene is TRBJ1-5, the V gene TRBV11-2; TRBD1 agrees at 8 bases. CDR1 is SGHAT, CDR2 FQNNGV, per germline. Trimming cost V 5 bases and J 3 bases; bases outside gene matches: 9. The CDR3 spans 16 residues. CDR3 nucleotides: TGTGCCAGCAGCGCCGGGACAGGTTCAACCAATCAGCCCCAGCATTTT. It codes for CASSAGTGSTNQPQHF.

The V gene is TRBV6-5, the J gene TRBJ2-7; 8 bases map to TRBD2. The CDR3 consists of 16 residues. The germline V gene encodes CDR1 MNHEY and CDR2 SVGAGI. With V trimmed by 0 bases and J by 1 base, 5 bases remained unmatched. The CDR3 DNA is TGTGCCAGCAGTTACTCGTATCGGGGGGGATCCTACGAGCAGTACTTC. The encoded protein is CASSYSYRGGSYEQYF.